A single sample gave rise to the 27 T cell receptor beta chains below, sequenced in a study of blood T cell repertoires in COVID-19. Measured with immunoSEQ multiplex PCR; TCRdb has only the in-frame clones, and not every one. This sample has over 150,000 clones, with around 90% found just once. The specimen sequenced was peripheral blood. The receptors shown here come from a woman at least 80 years old with COVID-19, enrolled during active disease.

This chain joins TRBV6-5 and TRBJ1-4; D remains unclear. The CDR3 runs to 13 residues. The germline V gene encodes CDR1 MNHEY and CDR2 SVGAGI. V dropped 8 bases and J dropped 7 bases, with 14 bases sitting between them. In DNA form, the CDR3 reads TGTGCCAGCCAGGCTCTGCGGGGTGAAAAACTGTTTTTT. Amino acid sequence: CASQALRGEKLFF.

The CDR3 is CASCDKNTEAFF. The CDR3, as DNA: TGTGCCAGCTGTGACAAGAACACTGAAGCTTTCTTT. The V call is TRBV28, the J call TRBJ1-1; D is uncertain. The V and J ends lost 8 bases and 1 base respectively, with 8 bases between them. Per the germline V gene, CDR1 is MDHEN and CDR2 is SYDVKM. This CDR3 has 12 residues. Variable domain in full (rest from reference TRBV28 and TRBJ1-1): DVKVTQSSRYLVKRTGEKVFLECVQDMDHENMFWYRQDPGLGLRLIYFSYDVKMKEKGDIPEGYSVSREKKERFSLILESASTNQTSMYLCASCDKNTEAFFGQGTRLTVV.

For the CDR3, the DNA is TGTGCCAGCAGTGAAGCGCTTATACTTCGGCCCCAGCATTTT. Translated, it gives CASSEALILRPQHF. The V call is TRBV2, the J call TRBJ1-5; the D is unclear. The CDR3 has 14 residues. Between the trimmed V and J ends, which lost 0 bases and 9 bases, there was a span of 12 bases. Germline CDR1 is SNHLY and CDR2 is FYNNEI.

The genes are TRBV20-1 and TRBJ1-1; D is ambiguous. Germline-derived CDR1 and CDR2 are DFQATT and SNEGSKA (reference sequence). V was shortened by 5 bases and J by 6 bases, with 10 bases between the two germline ends. The CDR3 contains 11 residues. The chain's CDR3 is CSARTRAEAFF. CDR3 DNA sequence: TGCAGTGCTCGTACTCGGGCTGAAGCTTTCTTT.

Only a few counts were recorded for this clone. The genes are TRBV19 and TRBJ1-6; 8 positions match TRBD1. CDR3 length equals 14 residues. CDR1 is LNHDA and CDR2 is SQIVND in the germline V gene (reference sequence). CDR3 sequence: CVTTGDLYNSPLHF. The CDR3 DNA is TGTGTTACGACAGGGGATCTCTATAATTCACCCCTCCACTTT.

CDR3 in amino acids: CASSLVPGGTEAFF. CDR3 DNA sequence: TGTGCCAGCAGCTTAGTACCGGGGGGCACTGAAGCTTTCTTT. The gene calls are TRBV7-2 and TRBJ1-1, with D possibly TRBD1 on 5 matching bases. Germline lookup yields CDR1 SGHTA and CDR2 FQGNSA. Trimming cost V 1 base and J 4 bases, with 10 bases left between them. CDR3 length equals 14 residues.

V usage is TRBV6-5 and J usage is TRBJ2-3; D perhaps matches TRBD2 (5 bases). Germline V lookup: CDR1 MNHEY, CDR2 SVGAGI. V shed 2 bases and J shed 0 bases, with 9 bases lying between them. The CDR3 spans 15 residues. The CDR3 DNA is TGTGCCAGCAGTTACAATCGCGGGAGCACAGATACGCAGTATTTT. Translated, it gives CASSYNRGSTDTQYF.

This clone was detected a few times. The chain is built from TRBV18 and TRBJ1-5; D perhaps matches TRBD1 (5 bases). The CDR3 extends over 15 amino acids. The V end was cut by 2 bases, the J end by 4 bases, with 12 bases between. The germline CDR1 and CDR2 sequences are KGHSH and LQKENI. The CDR3 DNA reads as TGTGCCAGCTCACCATCCCAGGGATTGAATCAGCCCCAGCATTTT. Residues: CASSPSQGLNQPQHF.

The V and J genes are TRBV6-5 and TRBJ2-1; D uncertain. V was shortened by 5 bases and J by 8 bases, with 10 bases between the two germline ends. CDR1 is MNHEY, CDR2 SVGAGI, per germline. CDR3 length: 12 residues. CDR3 in amino acids: CASSPPGYEQFF. The CDR3 DNA follows: TGTGCCAGCAGTCCCCCCGGTTATGAGCAGTTCTTC.

This CDR3 reads CASSLGGTSGLSYEQYF. DNA of the CDR3: TGTGCCAGCAGCTTAGGTGGCACTAGCGGACTCTCCTACGAGCAGTACTTC. The rearrangement links TRBV7-8 to TRBJ2-7, with 8 positions matching TRBD2. The CDR3 is made up of 17 amino acids. CDR1 is SGHVS and CDR2 is FQNEAQ in the germline V gene. The V gene end was trimmed by 1 base and the J gene end by 0 bases; junction bases not matched to a gene: 8.

The chain recombines TRBV28 with TRBJ1-4; D ambiguous. This CDR3 contains 14 residues. V dropped 5 bases and J dropped 5 bases, with 12 bases sitting between them. Per germline, CDR1 MDHEN and CDR2 SYDVKM. CDR3 in DNA: TGTGCCAGCAGTCCTTCCCGGGTGAATGAAAAACTGTTTTTT. This codes for CASSPSRVNEKLFF.

V gene TRBV7-9 combines with J gene TRBJ1-1; D gene ambiguous. The CDR3 has 13 amino acids. CDR1 SEHNR and CDR2 FQNEAQ come from the germline V gene (reference sequence). The germline V and J ends were trimmed by 1 base and 8 bases, with 11 bases remaining between them. The CDR3 is CASSLVTGREAFF. CDR3 DNA sequence: TGTGCCAGCAGCTTAGTAACGGGGAGGGAAGCTTTCTTT.

This clone was seen only once. V is TRBV9 and J is TRBJ2-1, with TRBD2 identical over 7 bases. Germline V gene data show CDR1 as SGDLS and CDR2 as YYNGEE. There are 16 residues in the CDR3. The V segment lost 0 bases and the J segment 2 bases; nucleotides outside the gene matches: 5. The CDR3 is CASSVAGGGPYNEQFF. CDR3 DNA sequence: TGTGCCAGCAGCGTAGCCGGGGGAGGGCCCTACAATGAGCAGTTCTTC.

CDR3 loop: CASSPGGRNEQFF. CDR3 nucleotide sequence: TGTGCCAGTAGTCCAGGGGGCCGCAATGAGCAGTTCTTC. The chain uses TRBV19 and TRBJ2-1; TRBD1 matches at 8 bases. Per germline, CDR1 LNHDA and CDR2 SQIVND (reference sequence). This CDR3 has 13 amino acids. The junction had 3 bases not matched to a gene; V was cut back by 5 bases and J by 6 bases.

The chain uses TRBV5-6 and TRBJ1-2; 7 nucleotides align to TRBD1. The ends lost 0 bases at V and 0 bases at J; junction bases unmatched: 8. CDR1 is SGHDT, CDR2 YYEEEE, per germline. The CDR3 has 17 amino acids. As DNA, the CDR3 is TGTGCCAGCAGCTTGGTTTATCCCGGGACAGCTAACTATGGCTACACCTTC. This encodes CASSLVYPGTANYGYTF. Together with reference TRBV5-6 and TRBJ1-2, the CDR3 gives the full variable domain: DAGVTQSPTHLIKTRGQQVTLRCSPKSGHDTVSWYQQALGQGPQFIFQYYEEEERQRGNFPDRFSGHQFPNYSSELNVNALLLGDSALYLCASSLVYPGTANYGYTFGSGTRLTVV.

This chain uses TRBV9 with TRBJ2-6; D might be TRBD1 (5 bases). CDR1 and CDR2 (germline): SGDLS, YYNGEE. CDR3 length: 17 amino acids. V lost 3 bases, J lost 4 bases, and 17 bases lay in between. CDR3 residues: CASSGREGAEGANVLTF. Here the CDR3 DNA reads TGTGCCAGCAGCGGTCGAGAAGGGGCGGAAGGGGCCAACGTCCTGACTTTC.

The chain joins TRBV12-3 or TRBV12-4 to TRBJ1-2, with 7 bases fitting TRBD1. The length of the CDR3 is 13 residues. V gave up 5 bases and J gave up 3 bases; unmatched junction bases: 3. The CDR3 is CASSGRGDYGYTF. CDR3 nucleotides: TGTGCCAGCAGTGGCAGGGGGGACTATGGCTACACCTTC.

The chain couples TRBV11-2 to TRBJ2-5; weak D call: TRBD2 (5 bases). Deletions cut 5 bases from V and 6 bases from J, with 19 bases between. The length of the CDR3 is 15 residues. Germline CDR1 is SGHAT and CDR2 is FQNNGV. CDR3 residues: CASSPLRGSRKTQYF. The CDR3 coding sequence is TGTGCCAGCAGCCCCTTGCGTGGGAGCAGAAAGACCCAGTACTTC.

This sequence joins TRBV5-1 and TRBJ1-3, with 10 bases lining up with TRBD1. Germline-derived CDR1 and CDR2 are SGHRS and YFSETQ. The CDR3 is 16 residues long. The V and J ends lost 6 bases and 1 base, in that order; junction bases with no gene match: 7. The CDR3 nucleotides read TGCGCCAGCACCGAGGGGACAGGGGTTTCTGGAAACACCATATATTTT. Translation: CASTEGTGVSGNTIYF. The full variable domain, its missing parts supplied by reference TRBV5-1 and TRBJ1-3, is KAGVTQTPRYLIKTRGQQVTLSCSPISGHRSVSWYQQTPGQGLQFLFEYFSETQRNKGNFPGRFSGRQFSNSRSEMNVSTLELGDSALYLCASTEGTGVSGNTIYFGEGSWLTVV.

The rearrangement joins TRBV2 to TRBJ1-5; D remains unclear. Per germline, CDR1 SNHLY and CDR2 FYNNEI. The CDR3 runs to 16 residues. Trimming removed 4 bases from V and 4 bases from J, with 17 bases in between. CDR3 protein: CASSADAGIINQPQHF. The CDR3 nucleotides are TGTGCCAGCAGTGCTGACGCGGGGATTATTAATCAGCCCCAGCATTTT.

The V gene is TRBV9, the J gene TRBJ2-1; D gene ambiguous. V was shortened by 0 bases and J by 5 bases, with 12 bases between the two germline ends. This CDR3 is 15 amino acids long. CDR1 SGDLS and CDR2 YYNGEE come from the germline V gene. The CDR3 region is CASSVEWALNNEQFF. DNA for the CDR3: TGTGCCAGCAGCGTAGAGTGGGCGCTTAACAATGAGCAGTTCTTC. The complete variable domain, with remaining parts taken from reference TRBV9 and TRBJ2-1, reads DSGVTQTPKHLITATGQRVTLRCSPRSGDLSVYWYQQSLDQGLQFLIQYYNGEERAKGNILERFSAQQFPDLHSELNLSSLELGDSALYFCASSVEWALNNEQFFGPGTRLTVL.

The chain joins TRBV18 to TRBJ2-2; 8 bases align to TRBD2. The junction had 7 bases not matched to a gene; V was cut back by 3 bases and J by 4 bases. The CDR3 contains 16 residues. The germline V gene has CDR1 KGHSH and CDR2 LQKENI. CDR3 region: CASSPLSGSGTGELFF. The CDR3 DNA sequence: TGTGCCAGCTCACCTTTAAGCGGGAGTGGCACCGGGGAGCTGTTTTTT.

V and J are TRBV12-3 or TRBV12-4 and TRBJ1-4; D is undetermined. The ends were cut back, 3 bases at V and 4 bases at J, with 3 bases in the middle. The length of the CDR3 is 12 residues. CDR3 sequence: CASSFINEKLFF. CDR3 nucleotide sequence: TGTGCCAGCAGTTTTATTAATGAAAAACTGTTTTTT.

V is TRBV6-5 and J is TRBJ1-1; D is perhaps TRBD1 (6 bases). Germline V gives CDR1 MNHEY, CDR2 SVGAGI. V was pared by 3 bases and J by 6 bases, with 17 bases between. This CDR3 is 15 amino acids long. As DNA, the CDR3 is TGTGCCAGCAGTTATTCTCCGGACAGTCACTCTGAAGCTTTCTTT. Residues: CASSYSPDSHSEAFF.

The rearrangement uses TRBV27 and TRBJ1-3; no firm D call. The CDR3 runs 15 residues. Germline values: CDR1 MNHEY, CDR2 SMNVEV (reference sequence). V lost 3 bases, J lost 4 bases, and 13 bases lay in between. CDR3 DNA: TGTGCCAGCAGTTTGGGTATGGAGAGGGGAAACACCATATATTTT. It yields the protein CASSLGMERGNTIYF.

The chain employs TRBV9 and TRBJ2-5; 8 nucleotides agree with TRBD1. Germline CDR1 SGDLS, CDR2 YYNGEE. The CDR3 totals 16 residues. V lost 2 bases, J lost 4 bases, and 10 bases stayed unmatched. CDR3 bases: TGTGCCAGCAGCGTCCAAGCGACAGGGGCCTCAGAGACCCAGTACTTC. Translating it yields CASSVQATGASETQYF. Looking up the rest from reference TRBV9 and TRBJ2-5 gives the full variable domain: DSGVTQTPKHLITATGQRVTLRCSPRSGDLSVYWYQQSLDQGLQFLIQYYNGEERAKGNILERFSAQQFPDLHSELNLSSLELGDSALYFCASSVQATGASETQYFGPGTRLLVL.

This rearrangement joins TRBV18 to TRBJ2-1, with D perhaps matching TRBD2 (5 bases). CDR1 is KGHSH and CDR2 is LQKENI in the germline V gene. CDR3 length: 12 residues. V was cut by 3 bases and J by 10 bases, with 10 bases left in between. The CDR3, as DNA: TGTGCCAGCTCACCTCAGAGGGCGGAGCAGTTCTTC. It translates to CASSPQRAEQFF.